This entry features one T cell receptor (beta chain) sequence. Germline V gives CDR1 MNHEY, CDR2 SMNVEV (reference sequence). This CDR3 has 14 amino acids. The junction had 5 bases not matched to a gene; V was cut back by 6 bases and J by 4 bases. The data derive from a study of T cell changes during pregnancy in multiple sclerosis. Using immunoSEQ multiplex PCR, the repertoire was profiled, and TCRdb retains in-frame clones only, with some absent. The sample contains tens of thousands of clones, 85% to 95% of which appear only once. The material was CD4+ T cells from peripheral blood mononuclear cells, obtained in the third trimester of pregnancy. J is TRBJ1-1 and V is TRBV27; 10 bases map to TRBD1. The origin of this receptor is a female donor with multiple sclerosis, enrolled in a pregnancy study. CDR3 bases: TGTGCCAGCAGAGACAGGGGGCTTGTCACTGAAGCTTTCTTT. Protein product: CASRDRGLVTEAFF.